The 2 T cell receptor beta chains below were found in one sample sequenced in a study of blood T cell repertoires in COVID-19 (dated by TCRdb to 2020 to 2022). Libraries came from the immunoSEQ multiplex PCR assay. The immuneACCESS repertoire file appears here via TCRdb, limited to in-frame rearrangements. These files lack a portion of the clones; in checked studies, under half of the deficit traces to unresolved V genes, and the cause of the others is not known. A total of 100,000 to 120,000 clones appear in this sample, over 75% of them only once. The ten largest clones capture about 4% of the sample. Input material: peripheral blood. All receptors come from a woman in her seventies with acute or convalescent COVID-19.

The rearrangement joins TRBV7-9 to TRBJ1-2; 7 bases are shared with TRBD1. The V segment lost 4 bases and the J segment 6 bases; nucleotides outside the gene matches: 8. This CDR3 is built from 14 residues. The germline V gene encodes CDR1 SEHNR and CDR2 FQNEAQ (reference sequence). CDR3 amino acids: CASSSRNRGNGYTF. Here the CDR3 DNA reads TGTGCCAGCAGCTCGCGTAACAGGGGAAATGGCTACACCTTC.

The chain couples TRBV5-6 to TRBJ1-5, with a tentative D call TRBD1 (6 bases). The V end lost 3 bases, the J end lost 6 bases, and 13 bases lay between the germline ends. The germline V gene has CDR1 SGHDT and CDR2 YYEEEE. The CDR3 has 14 amino acids. As DNA, the CDR3 is TGTGCCAGCAGCTGGGGAGGGGGGAGTCAGCCCCAGCATTTT. Protein sequence: CASSWGGGSQPQHF. Variable domain in full (rest from reference TRBV5-6 and TRBJ1-5): DAGVTQSPTHLIKTRGQQVTLRCSPKSGHDTVSWYQQALGQGPQFIFQYYEEEERQRGNFPDRFSGHQFPNYSSELNVNALLLGDSALYLCASSWGGGSQPQHFGDGTRLSIL.